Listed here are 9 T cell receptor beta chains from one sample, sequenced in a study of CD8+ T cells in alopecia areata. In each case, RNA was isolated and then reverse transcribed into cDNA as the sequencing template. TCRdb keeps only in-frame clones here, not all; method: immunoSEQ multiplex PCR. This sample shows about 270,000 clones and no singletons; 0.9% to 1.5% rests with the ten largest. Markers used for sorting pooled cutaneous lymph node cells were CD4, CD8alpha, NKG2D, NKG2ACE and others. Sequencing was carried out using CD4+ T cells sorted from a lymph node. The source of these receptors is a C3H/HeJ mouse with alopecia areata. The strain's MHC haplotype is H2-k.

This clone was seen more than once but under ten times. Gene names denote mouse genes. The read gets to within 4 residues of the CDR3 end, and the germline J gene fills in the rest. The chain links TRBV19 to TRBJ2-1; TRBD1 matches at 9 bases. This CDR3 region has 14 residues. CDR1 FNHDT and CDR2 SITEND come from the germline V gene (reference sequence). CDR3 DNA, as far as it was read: TGTGCCAGCAGTATCGGACAGGGGTGGGCT. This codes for CASSIGQGWA. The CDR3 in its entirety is CASSIGQGWAEQFF.

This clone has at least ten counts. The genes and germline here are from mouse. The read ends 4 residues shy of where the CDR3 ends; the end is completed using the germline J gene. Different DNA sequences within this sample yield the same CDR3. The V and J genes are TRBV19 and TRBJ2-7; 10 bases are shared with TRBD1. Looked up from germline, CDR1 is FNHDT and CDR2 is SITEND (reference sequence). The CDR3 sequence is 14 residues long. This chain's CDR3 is CASSIRDRGYEQYF. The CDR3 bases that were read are TGTGCCAGCAGTATCCGGGACAGGGGTTAT.

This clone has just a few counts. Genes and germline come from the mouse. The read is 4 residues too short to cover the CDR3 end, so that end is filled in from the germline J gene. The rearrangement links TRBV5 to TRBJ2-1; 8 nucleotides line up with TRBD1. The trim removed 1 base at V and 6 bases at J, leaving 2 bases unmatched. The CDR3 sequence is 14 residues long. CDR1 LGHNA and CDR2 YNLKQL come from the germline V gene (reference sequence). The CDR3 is CASSQGQGSAEQFF. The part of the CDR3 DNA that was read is TGTGCCAGCAGCCAAGGACAGGGGAGTGCT.

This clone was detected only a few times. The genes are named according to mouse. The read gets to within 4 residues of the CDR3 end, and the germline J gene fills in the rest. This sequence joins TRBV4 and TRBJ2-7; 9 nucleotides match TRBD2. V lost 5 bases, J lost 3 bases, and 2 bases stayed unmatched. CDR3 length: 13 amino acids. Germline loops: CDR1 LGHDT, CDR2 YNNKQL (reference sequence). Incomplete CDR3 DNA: TGTGCCAGCAGCGCGACTGGGGGCTAT. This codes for CASSATGGY. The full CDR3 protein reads CASSATGGYEQYF.

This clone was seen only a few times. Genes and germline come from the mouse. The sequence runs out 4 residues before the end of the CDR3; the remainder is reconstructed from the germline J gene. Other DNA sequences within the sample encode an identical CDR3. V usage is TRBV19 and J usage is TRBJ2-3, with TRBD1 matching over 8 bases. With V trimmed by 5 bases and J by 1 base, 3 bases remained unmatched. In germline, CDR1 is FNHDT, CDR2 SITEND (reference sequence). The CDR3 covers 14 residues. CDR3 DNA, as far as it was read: TGTGCCAGCAGAGACAGGGGAGGTGCAGAA. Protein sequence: CASRDRGGAE. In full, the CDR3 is CASRDRGGAETLYF.

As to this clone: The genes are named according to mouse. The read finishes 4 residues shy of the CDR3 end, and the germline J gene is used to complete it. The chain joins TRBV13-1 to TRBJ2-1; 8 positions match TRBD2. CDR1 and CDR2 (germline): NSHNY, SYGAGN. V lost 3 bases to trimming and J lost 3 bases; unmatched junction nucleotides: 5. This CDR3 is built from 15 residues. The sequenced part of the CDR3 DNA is TGTGCCAGCAGTGCTCCTGGGGGGCCCTATGCT. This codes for CASSAPGGPYA. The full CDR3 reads CASSAPGGPYAEQFF.

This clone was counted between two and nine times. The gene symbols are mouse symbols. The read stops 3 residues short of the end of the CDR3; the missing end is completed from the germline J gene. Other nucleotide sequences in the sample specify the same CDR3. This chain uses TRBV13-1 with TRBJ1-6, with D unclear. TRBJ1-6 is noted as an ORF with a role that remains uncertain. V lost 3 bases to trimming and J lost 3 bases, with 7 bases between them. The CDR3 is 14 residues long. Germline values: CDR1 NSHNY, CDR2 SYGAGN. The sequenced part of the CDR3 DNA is TGTGCCAGCAGTGCCGACAACTATAATTCGCCC. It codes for CASSADNYNSP. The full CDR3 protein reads CASSADNYNSPLYF.

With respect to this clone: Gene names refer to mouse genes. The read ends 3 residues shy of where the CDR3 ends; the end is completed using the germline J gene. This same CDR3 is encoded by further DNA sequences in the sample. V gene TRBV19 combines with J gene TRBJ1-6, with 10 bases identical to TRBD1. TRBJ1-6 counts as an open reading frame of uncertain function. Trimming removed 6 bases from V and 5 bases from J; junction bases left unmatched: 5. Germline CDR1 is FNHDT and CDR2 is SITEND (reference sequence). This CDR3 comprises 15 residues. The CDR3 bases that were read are TGTGCCAGCACCTCCGGGACAGGGGATAATTCGCCC. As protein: CASTSGTGDNSP. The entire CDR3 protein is CASTSGTGDNSPLYF.

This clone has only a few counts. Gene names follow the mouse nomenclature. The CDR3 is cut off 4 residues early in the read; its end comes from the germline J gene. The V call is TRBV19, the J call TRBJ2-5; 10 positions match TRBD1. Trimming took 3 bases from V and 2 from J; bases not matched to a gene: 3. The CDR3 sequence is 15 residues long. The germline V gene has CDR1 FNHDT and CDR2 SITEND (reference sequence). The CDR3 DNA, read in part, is TGTGCCAGCAGTACTGACAGGGGGCCCCAAGAC. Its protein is CASSTDRGPQD. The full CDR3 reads CASSTDRGPQDTQYF.